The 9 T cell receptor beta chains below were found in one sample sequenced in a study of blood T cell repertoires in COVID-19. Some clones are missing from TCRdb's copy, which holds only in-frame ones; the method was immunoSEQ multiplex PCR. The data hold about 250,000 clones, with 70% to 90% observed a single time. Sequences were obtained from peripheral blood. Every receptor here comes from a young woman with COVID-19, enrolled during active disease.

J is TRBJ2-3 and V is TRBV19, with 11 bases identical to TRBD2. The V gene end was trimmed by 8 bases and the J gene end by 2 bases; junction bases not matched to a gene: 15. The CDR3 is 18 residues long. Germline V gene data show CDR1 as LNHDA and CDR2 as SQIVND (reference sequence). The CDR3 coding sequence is TGTGCCAGTTCGGTGAGGCTAGCGGGGGGATCCCCCACAGATACGCAGTATTTT. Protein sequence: CASSVRLAGGSPTDTQYF.

The CDR3 loop is CASSSAGGYISGQFF. CDR3 nucleotide sequence: TGTGCCAGCAGCTCCGCGGGCGGGTACATTTCGGGGCAGTTCTTC. This chain links TRBV13 with TRBJ2-1; possible D gene TRBD2, 5 bases. V was trimmed by 4 bases and J by 12 bases, leaving 22 bases between them. The CDR3 sequence is 15 residues long. Per the germline V gene, CDR1 is PRHDT and CDR2 is FYEKMQ (reference sequence). Drawing the rest from reference TRBV13 and TRBJ2-1, the complete variable domain is AAGVIQSPRHLIKEKRETATLKCYPIPRHDTVYWYQQGPGQDPQFLISFYEKMQSDKGSIPDRFSAQQFSDYHSELNMSSLELGDSALYFCASSSAGGYISGQFFGPGTRLTVL.

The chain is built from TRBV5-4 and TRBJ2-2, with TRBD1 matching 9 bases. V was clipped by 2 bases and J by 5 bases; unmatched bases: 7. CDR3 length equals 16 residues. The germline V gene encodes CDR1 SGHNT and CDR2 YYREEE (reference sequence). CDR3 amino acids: CASSLPGTGRTGELFF. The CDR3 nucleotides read TGTGCCAGCAGCTTACCCGGGACAGGGAGGACCGGGGAGCTGTTTTTT.

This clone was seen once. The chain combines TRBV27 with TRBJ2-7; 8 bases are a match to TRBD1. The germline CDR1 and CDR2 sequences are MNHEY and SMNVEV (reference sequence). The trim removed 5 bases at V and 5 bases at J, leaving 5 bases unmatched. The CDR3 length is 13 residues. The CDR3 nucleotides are TGTGCCAGCAGTAGAGGACAGGGTAACGAGCAGTACTTC. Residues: CASSRGQGNEQYF.

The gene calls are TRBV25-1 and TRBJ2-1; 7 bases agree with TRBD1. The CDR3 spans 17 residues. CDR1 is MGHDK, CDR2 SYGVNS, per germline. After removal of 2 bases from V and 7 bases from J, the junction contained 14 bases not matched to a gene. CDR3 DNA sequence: TGTGCCAGCAGTGAAGCACTAGGGGCAGGGGGTGGGAATGAGCAGTTCTTC. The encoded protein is CASSEALGAGGGNEQFF.

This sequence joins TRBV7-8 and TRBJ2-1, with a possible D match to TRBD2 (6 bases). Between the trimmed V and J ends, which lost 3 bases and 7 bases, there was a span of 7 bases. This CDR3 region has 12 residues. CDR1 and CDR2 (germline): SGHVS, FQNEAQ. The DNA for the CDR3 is TGTGCCAGCAGCTTCGCGGGGAATGAGCAGTTCTTC. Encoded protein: CASSFAGNEQFF.

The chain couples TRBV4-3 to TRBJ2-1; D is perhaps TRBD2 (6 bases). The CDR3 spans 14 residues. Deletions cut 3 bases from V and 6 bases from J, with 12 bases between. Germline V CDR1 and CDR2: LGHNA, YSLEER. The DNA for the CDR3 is TGCGCCAGCAGCCATGCGGGACCGGTCAATGAGCAGTTCTTC. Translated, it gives CASSHAGPVNEQFF.

Written as DNA, the CDR3 is TGTGCCAGCTCACCAAGGTCGACAGGAAGCACAGATACGCAGTATTTT. This encodes CASSPRSTGSTDTQYF. The chain has TRBV18 and TRBJ2-3; the D gene is possibly TRBD1 (6 bases). The V gene's germline CDR1 is KGHSH and CDR2 LQKENI. The CDR3 is 16 amino acids. V gave up 2 bases and J gave up 0 bases, with 12 bases separating them.

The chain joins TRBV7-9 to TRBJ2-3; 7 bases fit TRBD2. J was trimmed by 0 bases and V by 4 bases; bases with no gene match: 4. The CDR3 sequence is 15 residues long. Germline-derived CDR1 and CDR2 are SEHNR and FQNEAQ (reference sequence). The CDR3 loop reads CASSSGLDSTDTQYF. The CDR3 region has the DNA TGTGCCAGCAGCTCCGGACTAGATAGCACAGATACGCAGTATTTT.